This T cell receptor (beta chain) appears in the sequencing data of a study of regulatory T cells in long-lasting Graves disease. A word on this clonotype: Its cognate antigen is unknown.

Time point specified: newly diagnosed GD, antithyroid drugs for less than 3 months. Generation of the TCR library employed RNA extracted from PBMCs. The diagnosis of Graves' disease used American Thyroid Association guidelines. Overall study findings and caveats: Favored gene segments in persistent disease were TRBV28, TRBJ1-2 and TRBJ2-5. A limited number of samples was an acknowledged limitation.

CDR3 length equals 13 residues. The germline gives CDR1 LGHNA, CDR2 YSLEER. V lost 4 bases and J 8 bases, leaving 14 bases between the germline ends. With iRepertoire HTBI primers and Arm-PCR of CDR3 regions, TCR beta libraries were built. TCRdb independently ran MiXCR on the multiplex PCR reads; one entry per CDR3 protein. The sample contains approximately 400,000 distinct CDR3 sequences, roughly 12% of which appear only once. In addition, the sample was reused for a study of T cells in Graves' hyperthyroidism and ophthalmopathy. That report notes: When ophthalmopathy did not progress within 18 months, Graves' hyperthyroidism was considered stable.

The source is a woman in her late teens or twenties with Graves disease. Sequenced here: peripheral blood mononuclear cells (PBMCs), sampled at new diagnosis, from a patient treated with antithyroid drugs. This rearrangement joins TRBV4-3 to TRBJ1-2; possible D gene TRBD1, 6 bases. The CDR3: CASSLKQGHGYTF. The CDR3 DNA reads as TGCGCCAGCAGCCTTAAACAGGGTCACGGCTACACCTTC.